The present TCR beta chain was sequenced within a study of blood T cell repertoires in COVID-19. Study context: T cells, B-cell-depleted T cells, or PBMCs provided the cDNA or gDNA that served as material.

In germline, CDR1 is GTSNPN, CDR2 SVGIG (reference sequence). The CDR3 contains 12 residues. V lost 7 bases and J 2 bases, leaving 11 bases between the germline ends. The sample holds a few counts of this clone. The protocol was immunoSEQ multiplex PCR, while the TCRdb copy is restricted to in-frame clones and leaves out a portion. The data contain about 39,000 clones, about 82% of them singletons. The chain is built from TRBV30 and TRBJ1-2; D remains ambiguous. This TCR was recovered from a man in his sixties in a cohort sampled during active COVID-19. Sequenced: peripheral blood. In DNA, the CDR3 is TGTGCCTCCACCGGAGGCAACTATGGCTACACCTTC. It specifies CASTGGNYGYTF.